This TCR beta chain is from a study of Graves' ophthalmopathy and Graves' hyperthyroidism. As the starting material, 10 ml of fresh peripheral blood yielded the PBMCs. This clonotype came up many times. Amplifying from RNA transcripts, the study obtained TCR beta CDR3 regions. Scientists carried out first-round RT-PCR using HTBI primers and then a second-round multiplex PCR. One entry per CDR3 protein results from TCRdb running MiXCR on the multiplex PCR reads. The sample yields about 400,000 distinct CDR3 sequences, 15% to 20% seen once. CDR1 DFQATT and CDR2 SNEGSKA come from the germline V gene (reference sequence). Trimming took 3 bases from V and 6 from J, leaving 11 bases between them. The CDR3 loop spans 12 amino acids.

The source of this sequence is a young woman with Graves' ophthalmopathy. Material: peripheral blood. This chain links TRBV20-1 with TRBJ1-1; D perhaps matches TRBD1 (6 bases). In DNA, the CDR3 is TGCAGTGCTAGGGACGACAGGCCTGAAGCTTTCTTT. Residues: CSARDDRPEAFF.